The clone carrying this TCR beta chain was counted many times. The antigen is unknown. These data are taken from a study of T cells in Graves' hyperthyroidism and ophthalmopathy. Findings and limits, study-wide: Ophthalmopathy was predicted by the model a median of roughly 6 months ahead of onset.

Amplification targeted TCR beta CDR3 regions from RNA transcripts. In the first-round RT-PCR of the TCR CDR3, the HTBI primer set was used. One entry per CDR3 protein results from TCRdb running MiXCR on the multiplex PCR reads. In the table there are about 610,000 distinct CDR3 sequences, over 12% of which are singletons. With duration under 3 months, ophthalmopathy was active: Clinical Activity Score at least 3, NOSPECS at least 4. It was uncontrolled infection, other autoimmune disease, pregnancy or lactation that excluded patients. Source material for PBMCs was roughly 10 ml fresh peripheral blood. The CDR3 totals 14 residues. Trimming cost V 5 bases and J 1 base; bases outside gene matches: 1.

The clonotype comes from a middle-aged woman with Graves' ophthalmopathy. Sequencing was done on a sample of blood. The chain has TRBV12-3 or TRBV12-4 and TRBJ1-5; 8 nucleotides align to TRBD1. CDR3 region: CASSGDRSNQPQHF. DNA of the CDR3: TGTGCCAGCAGTGGGGACAGGAGCAATCAGCCCCAGCATTTT.